This is a list of T cell receptor beta chains from one sample in a study of CD4 T cells in relation to SARS-CoV-2 and coronaviruses. The repertoire was sequenced with immunoSEQ multiplex PCR; TCRdb's copy has only in-frame clones and lacks some. The table lists some 40,000 clones, 70% to 90% of them singletons, with approximately 3.1% in the top ten. The sequencing input was memory CD4+ T cells from PBMCs. The source of these receptors is an adult with COVID-19. Each CDR3 is given with its conserved first and last residue. A D gene is named only where the DNA matches it firmly. Where a row states a size, it is once, few, many or the class of an expanded clone; other rows omit it.

TRBV11-2	TRBJ2-5	.	.	TGTGCCAGCAGCGTACTCGGAGAGACCCAGTACTTC	CASSVLGETQYF
TRBV5-1	TRBJ1-2	TRBD1	.	TGCGCCAGCAGTTCCGGACAGGGTCGATATGGCTACACCTTC	CASSSGQGRYGYTF
TRBV29-1	TRBJ2-1	.	.	TGCAGCGCTCTTGACTTGGGTAATGAGCAGTTCTTC	CSALDLGNEQFF
TRBV5-4	TRBJ1-2	.	.	TGTGCCAGCAGCCCGGGCCCAGGGAGCCTCTATGGCTACACCTTC	CASSPGPGSLYGYTF
TRBV7-9	TRBJ1-4	TRBD1	once	TGTGCCAGCAGCTTAGTTTTGGGACAGAATGAAAAACTGTTTTTT	CASSLVLGQNEKLFF
TRBV2	TRBJ2-2	TRBD2	few	TGTGCCAGCAGGACTAGCGGGAACACCGGGGAGCTGTTTTTT	CASRTSGNTGELFF
TRBV5-1	TRBJ2-7	.	.	TGCGCCAGCACTAGCCTGAGCTCCTACGAGCAGTACTTC	CASTSLSSYEQYF
TRBV15	TRBJ2-5	.	.	TGTGCCACCAGCAGCCGACTCGTCGAGACCCAGTACTTC	CATSSRLVETQYF
TRBV5-1	TRBJ2-7	.	.	TGCGCCAGCAAGGACGGATCCTACGAGCAGTACTTC	CASKDGSYEQYF
TRBV7-6	TRBJ2-3	.	.	TGTGCCAGCAGCTTAGGGGCCGATACGCAGTATTTT	CASSLGADTQYF
TRBV5-5	TRBJ2-2	TRBD1	.	TGTGCCAGCAGCTACGGACAGGGCGTCGCCGGGGAGCTGTTTTTT	CASSYGQGVAGELFF
TRBV5-1	TRBJ2-5	TRBD1	once	TGCGCCAGCAGCCCCGGGACAGAAGGGGAGACCCAGTACTTC	CASSPGTEGETQYF
TRBV7-3	TRBJ2-2	TRBD2	.	TGTGCCAGCAGCTTAGGATCACTGGCGGGAGGCCCGGTGGACGGGGAGCTGTTTTTT	CASSLGSLAGGPVDGELFF
TRBV18	TRBJ1-3	.	.	TGTGCCAGCTCACCGACTCCGAGCTCTGGAAACACCATATATTTT	CASSPTPSSGNTIYF
TRBV18	TRBJ1-4	.	.	TGTGCCAGCTCACCAAGCATAAGTTCCACTAATGAAAAACTGTTTTTT	CASSPSISSTNEKLFF
TRBV6-5	TRBJ1-5	.	.	TGTGCCAGCAGACCCCCCCGAGGGGTCAATCAGCCCCAGCATTTT	CASRPPRGVNQPQHF
TRBV7-2	TRBJ2-4	TRBD2	.	TGTGCCAGCAGCCTAGCGGGGGGTGTAGCCAAAAACATTCAGTACTTC	CASSLAGGVAKNIQYF
TRBV7-8	TRBJ2-5	TRBD1	.	TGTGCCAGCAGACTGCCGGGACAGGGGGTGACCCAGTACTTC	CASRLPGQGVTQYF
TRBV24-1	TRBJ2-5	.	.	TGTGCCACCAGTGATCAGCAAGAGACCCAGTACTTC	CATSDQQETQYF
TRBV9	TRBJ2-5	TRBD2	.	TGTGCCAGCAGCAAACTAGCGGCCCAAGAGACCCAGTACTTC	CASSKLAAQETQYF
TRBV6-5	TRBJ2-7	.	.	TGTGCCAGCAGAAGGACAGCTTCCTACGAGCAGTACTTC	CASRRTASYEQYF
TRBV20-1	TRBJ1-2	TRBD1	.	TGCAGTGCTATAGACAGGGTTGGCTACACCTTC	CSAIDRVGYTF
TRBV28	TRBJ2-2	.	.	TGTGCCAGCAGTTCCCGGGCCGTACTGAACACCGGGGAGCTGTTTTTT	CASSSRAVLNTGELFF